A selection of T cell receptor beta chains follows, all from one sample in a study of blood T cell repertoires in COVID-19. Generated by immunoSEQ multiplex PCR, the TCRdb table keeps only in-frame clones and is missing some. The sample yields about 200,000 clones, 88% seen once. The source material was peripheral blood. These receptors all come from a man between 18 and 29 years old with active or convalescent COVID-19. The CDR3 runs from the conserved cysteine through the conserved F or W. Each record gives: D gene, V gene, clone size, CDR3 length, J gene, CDR3 DNA, CDR3 protein. The D gene is left open where the match is weak. A row's size may be missing; if present it is once, few, many or a size class.

D gene: .
V gene: TRBV7-3
clone size: .
CDR3 length: 12
J gene: TRBJ2-3
CDR3 DNA: TGTGCCAGCAGCGTAAGCGGTGGAACGCAGTATTTT
CDR3 protein: CASSVSGGTQYF

D gene: TRBD2
V gene: TRBV9
clone size: .
CDR3 length: 16
J gene: TRBJ2-1
CDR3 DNA: TGTGCCAGCAGCGTAGGACTAGCGGGGGGCCACGCTGTGCAGTTCTTC
CDR3 protein: CASSVGLAGGHAVQFF

D gene: TRBD1
V gene: TRBV11-2
clone size: .
CDR3 length: 17
J gene: TRBJ1-4
CDR3 DNA: TGTGCCAGCAGCTTATTTGGAGGGGGGACAGGGATCGGTCAACTGTTTTTT
CDR3 protein: CASSLFGGGTGIGQLFF

D gene: TRBD1
V gene: TRBV30
clone size: .
CDR3 length: 15
J gene: TRBJ1-1
CDR3 DNA: TGTGCCTGGGGGGACAGAAAAAATATGAACACTGAAGCTTTCTTT
CDR3 protein: CAWGDRKNMNTEAFF

D gene: .
V gene: TRBV5-1
clone size: .
CDR3 length: 16
J gene: TRBJ2-3
CDR3 DNA: TGCGCCAGCAGCGCGATCTCAGGGGTGGTCACAGATACGCAGTATTTT
CDR3 protein: CASSAISGVVTDTQYF

D gene: TRBD2
V gene: TRBV12-5
clone size: .
CDR3 length: 19
J gene: TRBJ2-5
CDR3 DNA: TGTGCTAGTGGTTTGGCATGGACGACAAATAGCGGGAGTGGAGAGACCCAGTACTTC
CDR3 protein: CASGLAWTTNSGSGETQYF

D gene: TRBD1
V gene: TRBV5-4
clone size: .
CDR3 length: 16
J gene: TRBJ1-2
CDR3 DNA: TGTGCCAGCACCACAGGCAGGGACAGGGCCGACTATGGCTACACCTTC
CDR3 protein: CASTTGRDRADYGYTF

D gene: .
V gene: TRBV7-8
clone size: many
CDR3 length: 15
J gene: TRBJ2-5
CDR3 DNA: TGTGCCAGCAGCCCCCCCGTGATTGGGCGAGAGACCCAGTACTTC
CDR3 protein: CASSPPVIGRETQYF

D gene: TRBD1
V gene: TRBV4-1
clone size: .
CDR3 length: 18
J gene: TRBJ1-3
CDR3 DNA: TGCGCCAGCAGCCAAGATCGAGGACAGGGGGCGCCGGGAAACACCATATATTTT
CDR3 protein: CASSQDRGQGAPGNTIYF

D gene: .
V gene: TRBV4-3
clone size: .
CDR3 length: 13
J gene: TRBJ2-7
CDR3 DNA: TGCGCCAGCAGCCGTCGGGTGACCTACGAGCAGTACTTC
CDR3 protein: CASSRRVTYEQYF

D gene: .
V gene: TRBV6-6
clone size: .
CDR3 length: 14
J gene: TRBJ2-2
CDR3 DNA: TGTGCCAGCAGTAAGAACGGGGAGATCGGGGAGCTGTTTTTT
CDR3 protein: CASSKNGEIGELFF

D gene: .
V gene: TRBV28
clone size: few
CDR3 length: 12
J gene: TRBJ1-6
CDR3 DNA: TGTGCCAGCAGTTCGCCGACAGGTCCACTCCACTTT
CDR3 protein: CASSSPTGPLHF

D gene: .
V gene: TRBV27
clone size: .
CDR3 length: 14
J gene: TRBJ1-6
CDR3 DNA: TGTGCCAGCAGTTTTGGGGGCGAGGGTTCACCCCTCCACTTT
CDR3 protein: CASSFGGEGSPLHF

D gene: TRBD1
V gene: TRBV6-2/TRBV6-3
clone size: .
CDR3 length: 15
J gene: TRBJ2-1
CDR3 DNA: TGTGCCAGCAGTTACGGGACAGGCTCCTACAATGAGCAGTTCTTC
CDR3 protein: CASSYGTGSYNEQFF

D gene: TRBD2
V gene: TRBV9
clone size: .
CDR3 length: 16
J gene: TRBJ2-1
CDR3 DNA: TGTGCCAGCAGCGGAACTAGCGGGAGAAGGGTTGGTGAGCAGTTCTTC
CDR3 protein: CASSGTSGRRVGEQFF

D gene: .
V gene: TRBV30
clone size: .
CDR3 length: 14
J gene: TRBJ2-4
CDR3 DNA: TGTGCCTGGAGTGGGTCGGGGGTCAAAAACATTCAGTACTTC
CDR3 protein: CAWSGSGVKNIQYF

D gene: .
V gene: TRBV12-5
clone size: few
CDR3 length: 15
J gene: TRBJ2-2
CDR3 DNA: TGTGCTAGTGCGTCGGAGCGGATTAACACCGGGGAGCTGTTTTTT
CDR3 protein: CASASERINTGELFF

D gene: .
V gene: TRBV5-8
clone size: .
CDR3 length: 12
J gene: TRBJ2-7
CDR3 DNA: TGTGCCAGCAGCTTTGGCGGCTACGAGCAGTACTTC
CDR3 protein: CASSFGGYEQYF

D gene: TRBD1
V gene: TRBV12-3/TRBV12-4
clone size: once
CDR3 length: 12
J gene: TRBJ2-7
CDR3 DNA: TGTGCCAGCAGAAGCACAGGGGACGAGCAGTACTTC
CDR3 protein: CASRSTGDEQYF

D gene: TRBD1
V gene: TRBV6-5
clone size: .
CDR3 length: 13
J gene: TRBJ1-1
CDR3 DNA: TGTGCCAGCAGTCCACTCCGGGACAGTGAAGCTTTCTTT
CDR3 protein: CASSPLRDSEAFF

D gene: .
V gene: TRBV2
clone size: .
CDR3 length: 12
J gene: TRBJ1-5
CDR3 DNA: TGTGCCAGCGGGGGGGGGAATCAGCCCCAGCATTTT
CDR3 protein: CASGGGNQPQHF

D gene: .
V gene: TRBV4-3
clone size: .
CDR3 length: 15
J gene: TRBJ2-5
CDR3 DNA: TGCGCCAGCAGCAAACAGAAAGGACTATTAGAGACCCAGTACTTC
CDR3 protein: CASSKQKGLLETQYF

D gene: TRBD1
V gene: TRBV2
clone size: .
CDR3 length: 15
J gene: TRBJ2-2
CDR3 DNA: TGTGCCAGCAGTGGACAGGGCCGGAACACCGGGGAGCTGTTTTTT
CDR3 protein: CASSGQGRNTGELFF

D gene: TRBD1
V gene: TRBV19
clone size: .
CDR3 length: 18
J gene: TRBJ1-3
CDR3 DNA: TGTGCCAGTAGTATAGACATACAGGGGGGGACCTTAGGAAACACCATATATTTT
CDR3 protein: CASSIDIQGGTLGNTIYF

D gene: .
V gene: TRBV6-5
clone size: few
CDR3 length: 13
J gene: TRBJ1-1
CDR3 DNA: TGTGCCAGCAGGCGCGGACAGTCCACTGAAGCTTTCTTT
CDR3 protein: CASRRGQSTEAFF

D gene: .
V gene: TRBV30
clone size: .
CDR3 length: 14
J gene: TRBJ1-3
CDR3 DNA: TGTGCCTGGAGTTCGGGGGTTGCTGGAAACACCATATATTTT
CDR3 protein: CAWSSGVAGNTIYF

D gene: .
V gene: TRBV18
clone size: .
CDR3 length: 13
J gene: TRBJ1-5
CDR3 DNA: TGTGCCAGCTCTAATGCGGGCATTCAGCCCCAGCATTTT
CDR3 protein: CASSNAGIQPQHF

D gene: TRBD1
V gene: TRBV18
clone size: .
CDR3 length: 14
J gene: TRBJ1-5
CDR3 DNA: TGTGCCAGCTCACCGGACAGGACGAATCAGCCCCAGCATTTT
CDR3 protein: CASSPDRTNQPQHF

D gene: TRBD1
V gene: TRBV10-3
clone size: once
CDR3 length: 15
J gene: TRBJ2-3
CDR3 DNA: TGTGCCATCAGTGTAACACCGGGACAGGGAGATACGCAGTATTTT
CDR3 protein: CAISVTPGQGDTQYF

D gene: TRBD1
V gene: TRBV4-1
clone size: .
CDR3 length: 15
J gene: TRBJ2-7
CDR3 DNA: TGCGCCAGCAGCCAATCTACAGGGGACACAGGAGAGCAGTACTTC
CDR3 protein: CASSQSTGDTGEQYF

D gene: .
V gene: TRBV18
clone size: .
CDR3 length: 12
J gene: TRBJ2-1
CDR3 DNA: TGTGCCAGCTCGGGGAGGTACAATGAGCAGTTCTTC
CDR3 protein: CASSGRYNEQFF

D gene: TRBD2
V gene: TRBV7-8
clone size: .
CDR3 length: 16
J gene: TRBJ2-1
CDR3 DNA: TGTGCCAGCAGCTTACGGGAGCGGGGCCCCTACAATGAGCAGTTCTTC
CDR3 protein: CASSLRERGPYNEQFF

D gene: .
V gene: TRBV6-5
clone size: .
CDR3 length: 14
J gene: TRBJ1-1
CDR3 DNA: TGTGCCAGCAGTTTTTTCAGGGGGAACACTGAAGCTTTCTTT
CDR3 protein: CASSFFRGNTEAFF

D gene: .
V gene: TRBV7-9
clone size: .
CDR3 length: 13
J gene: TRBJ2-7
CDR3 DNA: TGTGCCAGCAGCCCAGGGACCGGGGGTGAGATGTACTTC
CDR3 protein: CASSPGTGGEMYF

D gene: TRBD1
V gene: TRBV7-2
clone size: .
CDR3 length: 17
J gene: TRBJ1-6
CDR3 DNA: TGTGCCAGCAGCTTCAAAGGGGGCGAGTCCTATAATTCACCCCTCCACTTT
CDR3 protein: CASSFKGGESYNSPLHF

D gene: .
V gene: TRBV4-2
clone size: .
CDR3 length: 14
J gene: TRBJ2-5
CDR3 DNA: TGTGCCAGCAGCCAAGCGGCAGGGCCGGAGACCCAGTACTTC
CDR3 protein: CASSQAAGPETQYF

D gene: .
V gene: TRBV4-1
clone size: .
CDR3 length: 11
J gene: TRBJ2-3
CDR3 DNA: TGCGCCAGCAGCCAATCGCGCGCGCAGTATTTT
CDR3 protein: CASSQSRAQYF

D gene: .
V gene: TRBV24-1
clone size: .
CDR3 length: 13
J gene: TRBJ1-4
CDR3 DNA: TGTGCCACCAGTGATTCCCCCTCCGGGATCTTGTTTTTT
CDR3 protein: CATSDSPSGILFF

D gene: TRBD2
V gene: TRBV30
clone size: .
CDR3 length: 14
J gene: TRBJ2-1
CDR3 DNA: TGTGCCTCACAAACTAGCGGGGGGGCAAATGAGCAGTTCTTC
CDR3 protein: CASQTSGGANEQFF

D gene: .
V gene: TRBV7-8
clone size: .
CDR3 length: 14
J gene: TRBJ2-5
CDR3 DNA: TGTGCCAGCAACTATAGAGGTAGTCAAGAGACCCAGTACTTC
CDR3 protein: CASNYRGSQETQYF

D gene: .
V gene: TRBV7-9
clone size: once
CDR3 length: 15
J gene: TRBJ2-2
CDR3 DNA: TGTGCCAGCAGCTTAGACTCAGTCCGGGCCGGGGAGCTGTTTTTT
CDR3 protein: CASSLDSVRAGELFF

D gene: TRBD1
V gene: TRBV7-6
clone size: once
CDR3 length: 19
J gene: TRBJ1-3
CDR3 DNA: TGTGCCAGCAGCTATGGACCACAGGGGGTTCCGGGGTCTGGAAACACCATATATTTT
CDR3 protein: CASSYGPQGVPGSGNTIYF

D gene: .
V gene: TRBV6-5
clone size: few
CDR3 length: 13
J gene: TRBJ1-1
CDR3 DNA: TGTGCCAGCAGTCGGGATGTGAACACTGAAGCTTTCTTT
CDR3 protein: CASSRDVNTEAFF

D gene: .
V gene: TRBV27
clone size: .
CDR3 length: 12
J gene: TRBJ1-4
CDR3 DNA: TGTGCCAGCAGAATAGGGGTTGGAAAACTGTTTTTT
CDR3 protein: CASRIGVGKLFF

D gene: .
V gene: TRBV6-5
clone size: .
CDR3 length: 13
J gene: TRBJ2-7
CDR3 DNA: TGTGCCAGTAGTCGGGGGACCACCTACGAGCAGTACTTC
CDR3 protein: CASSRGTTYEQYF

D gene: .
V gene: TRBV7-6
clone size: .
CDR3 length: 15
J gene: TRBJ2-2
CDR3 DNA: TGTGCCAGCAGCTTAACAGGACAGAACACCGGGGAGCTGTTTTTT
CDR3 protein: CASSLTGQNTGELFF

D gene: TRBD1
V gene: TRBV29-1
clone size: .
CDR3 length: 14
J gene: TRBJ1-1
CDR3 DNA: TGCAGCGTTGAGGACAGGGGGCGATCGACTGAAGCTTTCTTT
CDR3 protein: CSVEDRGRSTEAFF